The sequence of this T cell receptor beta chain was determined in a study of cytomegalovirus exposure and HLA in healthy donors. Overall study findings and caveats: Later analysis identified several of the most significant clusters that appeared linked to common viral pathogens.

The V gene's germline CDR1 is MNHEY and CDR2 SMNVEV (reference sequence). Unmatched junction bases numbered 6, after V lost 5 bases and J lost 5 bases. The CDR3 covers 14 residues. In the case of this clone: Antigen specificity is unknown.

PCR primers comprised 60 Vbeta and 13 Jbeta primers. The data were produced by immunoSEQ multiplex PCR, yet TCRdb's version contains in-frame clones alone and is incomplete. Among approximately 140,000 clones listed, around 83% were seen once. The specimen sequenced was PBMCs. This sequence originates from a girl aged 2 to 9 in good health and CMV-seronegative. V usage is TRBV27 and J usage is TRBJ2-7; 10 bases map to TRBD1. The CDR3: CASSGTGVFNEQYF. The CDR3 bases are TGTGCCAGCAGTGGGACAGGGGTGTTCAACGAGCAGTACTTC.